This T cell receptor (beta chain) was found in a study of blood T cell repertoires in COVID-19. V was clipped by 6 bases and J by 3 bases, with 18 bases between them. CDR3 length: 16 residues. In germline, CDR1 is MNHEY, CDR2 SVGEGT. TCRdb's copy holds only in-frame clones and misses some; the assay was immunoSEQ multiplex PCR. The table lists 100,000 to 150,000 clones, 80% to 90% of them singletons. J is TRBJ2-1 and V is TRBV6-2 or TRBV6-3; D might be TRBD1 (6 bases). The receptor comes from a woman aged 45-65 years who had recovered from COVID-19. Sequencing input: PBMCs or T cells enriched from blood (not recorded which). As DNA, the CDR3 is TGTGCCAGCAGCCTACTCCTGGGGGCGAGCTACAATGAGCAGTTCTTC. The encoded protein is CASSLLLGASYNEQFF.